The rows below give T cell receptor beta chains drawn from one sample of a study of PD-1 blockade in classical Hodgkin lymphoma. Here immunoSEQ multiplex PCR was the method, and the copy in TCRdb shows in-frame clones only, minus some. This sample carries tens of thousands of clones, roughly nine tenths of them seen once, and the ten largest clones take 9.7%. This sample comprised peripheral blood mononuclear cells (PBMCs), obtained at baseline. Every receptor here comes from a human donor with classical Hodgkin lymphoma. Both conserved end residues are part of each CDR3. A D gene is named only where the DNA matches it firmly. Clone sizes are given selectively: once, few, many, or a class where the clone is expanded.

TRBJ1-2 | TRBV19 | once | TRBD1 | TGTGCCAGTAGTTATACAGGGGCGGAAGGCTACACCTTC | CASSYTGAEGYTF
TRBJ1-6 | TRBV2 | - | - | TGTGCCAGCGAACAGGGTTTTGATTCACCCCTCCACTTT | CASEQGFDSPLHF
TRBJ2-7 | TRBV2 | once | - | TGTGCCAGCAGTGAAGGGAGTAACGAGCAGTACTTC | CASSEGSNEQYF
TRBJ1-1 | TRBV10-3 | - | - | TGTGCCATCAGTGGACAAGGCGAATTTCACACTGAAGCTTTCTTT | CAISGQGEFHTEAFF
TRBJ2-2 | TRBV15 | once | - | TGTGCCACCAGCAGAGATAGGTACAAGGTCTGGGAGCTGTTTTTT | CATSRDRYKVWELFF
TRBJ1-2 | TRBV4-2 | - | - | TGTGCCAGCAGCCAGGGGGGGATGGACTATGGCTACACCTTC | CASSQGGMDYGYTF
TRBJ2-2 | TRBV29-1 | - | - | TGCAGCGTTGAAGTGCACCGATTGACCGGGGAGCTGTTTTTT | CSVEVHRLTGELFF
TRBJ2-1 | TRBV10-3 | - | - | TGTGCCATCAGCGAAGGTCTAGCTTCTCCACAGCTTGAGCAGTTCTTC | CAISEGLASPQLEQFF
TRBJ2-7 | TRBV6-1 | - | - | TGTGCCAGCAGTTTCAGGGGTATCGAGCAGTACTTC | CASSFRGIEQYF
TRBJ2-7 | TRBV13 | - | - | TGTGCCAGCAGCTTATGGGGGGCATTTTACGAGCAGTACTTC | CASSLWGAFYEQYF
TRBJ2-4 | TRBV28 | - | - | TGTGCCAGCGGACCAGGGGGGACCAAAAACATTCAGTACTTC | CASGPGGTKNIQYF
TRBJ1-1 | TRBV10-2 | - | TRBD1 | TGCGCCAGCAGGGACAGGTGGGGGAAGAACACTGAAGCTTTCTTT | CASRDRWGKNTEAFF
TRBJ2-7 | TRBV5-8 | - | - | TGTGCCAGCAGCTCGTATTCCGGGAGCACCTACGAGCAGTACTTC | CASSSYSGSTYEQYF
TRBJ1-1 | TRBV12-2 | few | - | TGTGCAAGTCGCTTTGAAGCTTTCTTT | CASRFEAFF
TRBJ1-2 | TRBV6-5 | - | - | TGTGCCAGCAGACCAAGGACAGCTAGCGGGGGCTACACCTTC | CASRPRTASGGYTF
TRBJ2-3 | TRBV7-7 | - | TRBD2 | TGTGCCAGCAGTTCAAGGGGTACTAGCGGGAGAGGTTCAGATACGCAGTATTTT | CASSSRGTSGRGSDTQYF
TRBJ2-3 | TRBV29-1 | - | - | TGCAGCGTTGTTACGGCAGATACGCAGTATTTT | CSVVTADTQYF
TRBJ1-1 | TRBV29-1 | - | - | TGCAGCGTTGAAGGTGGGAGCGGTGAAGCTTTCTTT | CSVEGGSGEAFF
TRBJ2-3 | TRBV7-9 | - | - | TGTGCCAGCAAGGATAGCGCAGATACGCAGTATTTT | CASKDSADTQYF
TRBJ2-1 | TRBV19 | - | TRBD2 | TGTGCCAGTAGTACCCTAGCGGGTGGGTACAATGAGCAGTTCTTC | CASSTLAGGYNEQFF
TRBJ2-2 | TRBV19 | - | - | TGTGCCAGTAGTATAGGTGGGGGAGGACCCGGGGAGCTGTTTTTT | CASSIGGGGPGELFF
TRBJ2-5 | TRBV15 | - | - | TGTGCCACCAGCACCAGTATTCGGGCGTATCAGGGGAAGACCCAGTACTTC | CATSTSIRAYQGKTQYF
TRBJ2-7 | TRBV30 | - | - | TGTGCCGGACGCGGGCCAGGGGCCACCGAGCAGTACTTC | CAGRGPGATEQYF
TRBJ2-2 | TRBV2 | - | - | TGTGCCAGCGCTGAGGGGAAAATCACCGGGGAGCTGTTTTTT | CASAEGKITGELFF
TRBJ2-5 | TRBV5-6 | - | TRBD1 | TGTGCCAGCAGGGGGGGACAGGGGATGAAGACCCAGTACTTC | CASRGGQGMKTQYF
TRBJ2-5 | TRBV7-2 | - | - | TGTGCCAGCAGCTTATTTCTGGTCGTTGAGACCCAGTACTTC | CASSLFLVVETQYF
TRBJ2-5 | TRBV27 | - | - | TGTGCCAGCAGTTTATTGTCCAGGGCAGAGACCCAGTACTTC | CASSLLSRAETQYF
TRBJ2-7 | TRBV27 | - | TRBD1 | TGTGCCAGCAGTCCGCTAGACAGGGCCTACGAGCAGTACTTC | CASSPLDRAYEQYF
TRBJ2-7 | TRBV29-1 | few | - | TGCAGCGTTGCACGGGGGAACGAGCAGTACTTC | CSVARGNEQYF
TRBJ1-3 | TRBV2 | - | - | TGTGCCAGCAGTGAATTAGGCTTCGGACGGAAGCCCATATATTTT | CASSELGFGRKPIYF
TRBJ1-5 | TRBV27 | - | - | TGTGCCAGCAGTTTCGGAGTAGCGGGGCCCCAGCATTTT | CASSFGVAGPQHF
TRBJ1-2 | TRBV10-3 | - | TRBD1 | TGTGCCATCAGTGAGTCTGAGACAGGGGTTAACTATGGCTACACCTTC | CAISESETGVNYGYTF
TRBJ1-4 | TRBV27 | - | - | TGTGCCAGCAGTCTTTCTTACAGCTATGAAAAACTGTTTTTT | CASSLSYSYEKLFF
TRBJ2-1 | TRBV13 | - | - | TGTGCCAGCAGTATACAGGGCTATGAGCAGTTCTTC | CASSIQGYEQFF
TRBJ2-7 | TRBV4-1 | - | TRBD2 | TGCGCCAGCAGCCAAGATCGGGGGGACTACGAGCAGTACTTC | CASSQDRGDYEQYF
TRBJ2-1 | TRBV5-1 | - | - | TGCGCCAGCAGCTTGGAGGAGGGAAGGTTGTCTGAGCAGTTCTTC | CASSLEEGRLSEQFF
TRBJ2-7 | TRBV9 | - | TRBD2 | TGTGCCAGCAGCGGAGATAGCGGGAGGATGGACTACGAGCAGTACTTC | CASSGDSGRMDYEQYF
TRBJ2-5 | TRBV6-5 | once | TRBD1 | TGTGCCAGCAGTAGGACAGGCCAAGAGACCCAGTACTTC | CASSRTGQETQYF
TRBJ1-2 | TRBV10-3 | - | TRBD1 | TGTGCCATCAGGGGACAGGCTGGCCCAGGCTACACCTTC | CAIRGQAGPGYTF
TRBJ2-1 | TRBV11-3 | once | TRBD2 | TGTGCCAGCAGCCTTAGCGGGGGGTTGCAGTTCTTC | CASSLSGGLQFF
TRBJ2-5 | TRBV6-6 | - | - | TGTGCCAGCAGTTACTCACTTGGGGGGAGGGAGACCCAGTACTTC | CASSYSLGGRETQYF
TRBJ2-2 | TRBV7-9 | - | TRBD2 | TGTGCCAGCAGCCCAACTAGCGGGAGGGCCCTAACCGGGGAGCTGTTTTTT | CASSPTSGRALTGELFF
TRBJ1-1 | TRBV19 | - | - | TGTGCCAGTACCATGCAACCAGGGAACACTGAAGCTTTCTTT | CASTMQPGNTEAFF
TRBJ2-5 | TRBV5-1 | once | - | TGCGCCAGCAGCTGGGGAGGGGGATGGCAAGAGACCCAGTACTTC | CASSWGGGWQETQYF
TRBJ2-2 | TRBV7-2 | - | - | TGTGCCAGCAGCCCGGGACCGAACACCGGGGAGCTGTTTTTT | CASSPGPNTGELFF
TRBJ1-6 | TRBV19 | - | - | - | CASSTSGGPNSPLHF
TRBJ2-7 | TRBV19 | - | - | TGTGCCAGTAGTATAGATGGGCAGGGAGGCTACGAGCAGTACTTC | CASSIDGQGGYEQYF
TRBJ2-3 | TRBV6-5 | - | TRBD2 | TGTGCCAGCAGTTCCATAGCGGGAGTTGGAGATACGCAGTATTTT | CASSSIAGVGDTQYF
TRBJ2-1 | TRBV13 | - | - | TGTGCCAGCAGCTCCCAAGTGGGGCTAGGCAATGAGCAGTTCTTC | CASSSQVGLGNEQFF
TRBJ1-5 | TRBV27 | - | TRBD1 | TGTGCCAGACCGACAGGGGAAAACGGTCAGCCCCAGCATTTT | CARPTGENGQPQHF
TRBJ2-7 | TRBV28 | - | - | TGTGCCAGCAGCAAGATGGTATTCCTTGGCCTCTCAGAGCAGTACTTC | CASSKMVFLGLSEQYF
TRBJ2-7 | TRBV7-9 | - | - | TGTGCCAGCAGCTTAGACGGCGGCAGGGTGGGCGAGCAGTACTTC | CASSLDGGRVGEQYF
TRBJ1-2 | TRBV13 | few | - | TGTGCCAGCAGCTCCGACCGTACAGCTTCCCATGGCTACACCTTC | CASSSDRTASHGYTF
TRBJ2-7 | TRBV11-2 | - | TRBD2 | TGTGCCAGCAAGATCAGGGTAGCGGGTTTCGAGCAGTACTTC | CASKIRVAGFEQYF
TRBJ2-3 | TRBV27 | - | - | TGTGCCAGCAGTCCTTTAGCAATAAGCACAGATACGCAGTATTTT | CASSPLAISTDTQYF
TRBJ2-2 | TRBV5-1 | - | TRBD1 | TGCGCCAGCAGGCGAACAGGGGGCGCAGGCACCGGGGAGCTGTTTTTT | CASRRTGGAGTGELFF
TRBJ1-1 | TRBV6-1 | - | TRBD1 | TGTGCCAGCAGTGAACGGCGGGACAGCGGCACTGAAGCTTTCTTT | CASSERRDSGTEAFF